These 21 T cell receptor beta chains were sequenced from one sample in a study of Graves' ophthalmopathy and Graves' hyperthyroidism (dated by TCRdb to between 2017 and 2018). For sequencing, an Illumina HiSeq 2000 was employed. For repertoire sequencing, TCR beta CDR3 regions were amplified from RNA transcripts. The first round of RT-PCR was done with HTBI primers and the Qiagen OneStep RT-PCR kit, and was followed by a second round of multiplex PCR, then size selection and purification. TCRdb trimmed public reads at Q25 via fastp, called clones via MiXCR and kept in-frame beta chains. Here each entry gathers all rows of one CDR3 protein and keeps the most common genes and DNA. The sample table shows almost 750,000 distinct CDR3 sequences, and roughly 41% are seen once. Of the sample, approximately 46% falls within the top ten clones. Sequenced: peripheral blood. The receptors come from an adult man with Graves' ophthalmopathy.

As to this clonotype: Possible read error: a much larger clone is one base away. This chain uses TRBV7-9 with TRBJ2-5; unclear D gene. The V end lost 7 bases, the J end lost 1 base, and 10 bases lay between the germline ends. The CDR3 sequence is 13 residues long. Germline V gene lookup returns CDR1 SEHNR and CDR2 FQNEAQ (reference sequence). The CDR3 reads CASMIDGQETQYF. For the CDR3, the DNA is TGTGCCAGCATGATCGACGGCCAAGAGACCCAGTACTTC.

This clonotype was observed once. V is TRBV7-3 and J is TRBJ2-2; D gene uncertain. V lost 0 bases and J lost 4, with 12 bases in between. Germline CDR1 is SGHTA and CDR2 is FQGTGA. The CDR3 length is 16 residues. CDR3 residues: CASSLTAFSSTGELFF. CDR3 sequence (DNA): TGTGCCAGCAGCTTAACTGCCTTTTCGAGCACCGGGGAGCTGTTTTTT. The full variable domain, completed using reference TRBV7-3 and TRBJ2-2, is GAGVSQTPSNKVTEKGKYVELRCDPISGHTALYWYRQSLGQGPEFLIYFQGTGAADDSGLPNDRFFAVRPEGSVSTLKIQRTERGDSAVYLCASSLTAFSSTGELFFGEGSRLTVL.

The chain carries TRBV6-6 and TRBJ2-7, with D perhaps matching TRBD1 (6 bases). Germline V CDR1 and CDR2: MNHNY, SVGAGI (reference sequence). This CDR3 spans 16 amino acids. The germline V and J ends were trimmed by 5 bases and 0 bases, with 17 bases remaining between them. CDR3 in DNA: TGTGCCAGCAGTGATACAGGGACACAGAGCTCCTACGAGCAGTACTTC. Translating gives CASSDTGTQSSYEQYF.

Ten or more counts support this clonotype. CDR3 region: CASSAEPGQSYEQYF. DNA for the CDR3: TGTGCCAGCAGCGCCGAACCGGGGCAATCCTACGAGCAGTACTTC. This chain connects TRBV9 to TRBJ2-7; the D call may be TRBD1 or TRBD2 (5 bases each). Germline V gene sequence: CDR1 SGDLS, CDR2 YYNGEE. The CDR3 covers 15 residues. V was cut by 3 bases and J by 1 base, with 14 bases left in between.

V and J are TRBV25-1 and TRBJ1-1, with a tentative D call TRBD1 (5 bases). With 6 bases removed from V and 6 bases from J, the gap between germline ends came to 26 bases. The CDR3 consists of 17 residues. Germline V gene sequence: CDR1 MGHDK, CDR2 SYGVNS. The CDR3, as DNA: TGTGCCAGCAGCCAAGAAATGTTGGCAGGCGGGGGATCTGAAGCTTTCTTT. Protein product: CASSQEMLAGGGSEAFF.

This clonotype came up many times. V gene TRBV7-9 combines with J gene TRBJ1-1; the match to TRBD1 covers 7 bases. This CDR3 has 15 amino acids. The V segment lost 5 bases and the J segment 0 bases; nucleotides outside the gene matches: 6. The germline V gene has CDR1 SEHNR and CDR2 FQNEAQ (reference sequence). The chain's CDR3 is CASSIQGTLNTEAFF. Written as DNA, the CDR3 is TGTGCCAGCAGCATACAGGGGACATTGAACACTGAAGCTTTCTTT.

This clonotype has just a few counts. The chain links TRBV10-3 to TRBJ1-2, with a weak D call TRBD1 (6 bases). This CDR3 is built from 13 residues. The germline V gene has CDR1 ENHRY and CDR2 SYGVKD. Deletions cut 10 bases from V and 2 bases from J, with 14 bases between. In nucleotides, the CDR3 is TGTGCCAGCACTAGGACAGCAAACTATGGCTACACCTTC. It specifies CASTRTANYGYTF.

This clonotype came up many times. This chain uses TRBV7-2 with TRBJ1-5; 7 bases agree with TRBD1. Germline V gives CDR1 SGHTA, CDR2 FQGNSA. The CDR3 consists of 13 residues. Germline trimming cut 5 bases from V and 6 bases from J; bases unmatched to any gene: 4. For the CDR3, the DNA is TGTGCCAGCAGCCAGGGGGACCGTCAGCCCCAGCATTTT. Protein: CASSQGDRQPQHF.

This clonotype was detected only a few times. An end of the junction differs from the germline gene, which may be a read error. The J gene is TRBJ1-6, the V gene TRBV10-3; 9 nucleotides agree with TRBD1. Germline-derived CDR1 and CDR2 are ENHRY and SYGVKD. This CDR3 contains 15 residues. The CDR3 spells CASSYRGQGESPLHF. The CDR3 DNA reads TGTGCCAGCAGTTACAGGGGACAGGGAGAATCACCCCTCCACTTT.

This clonotype was counted at least ten times. The rearrangement uses TRBV2 and TRBJ1-2; 10 nucleotides agree with TRBD1. Trimming took 6 bases from V and 8 from J; bases not matched to a gene: 6. Per the germline V gene, CDR1 is SNHLY and CDR2 is FYNNEI. The length of the CDR3 is 13 residues. DNA of the CDR3: TGTGCCAGCAGGGGAGGGACAGGGGTGGGCTACACCTTC. Encoded protein: CASRGGTGVGYTF.

The V gene is TRBV2, the J gene TRBJ2-5; a weak D match, TRBD1 (5 bases). CDR1 and CDR2 (germline): SNHLY, FYNNEI. Trimming took 7 bases from V and 2 from J, leaving 11 bases between them. The CDR3 sequence is 13 residues long. The CDR3 coding sequence is TGTGCCAGCATGGAGACAGCTCAAGAGACCCAGTACTTC. Translating gives CASMETAQETQYF.

This clonotype came up a few times. The gene calls are TRBV6-5 and TRBJ2-6; D possibly corresponds to TRBD2 (6 bases). The CDR3 contains 17 residues. The germline CDR1 and CDR2 sequences are MNHEY and SVGAGI. Trimming shortened V by 2 bases and J by 0 bases, and 11 bases separated the two germline ends. The CDR3 sequence: CASSYNHGSSGANVLTF. Here the CDR3 DNA reads TGTGCCAGCAGTTACAACCACGGGAGCTCTGGGGCCAACGTCCTGACTTTC.

As regards this clonotype: Being one base from a much bigger clone, this may be a read error. This chain links TRBV7-9 with TRBJ1-2; 9 bases are shared with TRBD1. The CDR3 covers 14 residues. The germline gives CDR1 SEHNR, CDR2 FQNEAQ (reference sequence). As DNA, the CDR3 is TGTGCCCGCAGCCTGGGACAGGGTGAGGGTGGCTACACCTTC. Protein sequence: CARSLGQGEGGYTF. The full variable domain, with the rest looked up from reference TRBV7-9 and TRBJ1-2, is DTGVSQNPRHKITKRGQNVTFRCDPISEHNRLYWYRQTLGQGPEFLTYFQNEAQLEKSRLLSDRFSAERPKGSFSTLEIQRTEQGDSAMYLCARSLGQGEGGYTFGSGTRLTVV.

Comment on this clonotype: The junction and the germline gene differ at one end; a read error may be behind it. V usage is TRBV5-1 and J usage is TRBJ2-7; weak D call: TRBD2 (6 bases). Per the germline V gene, CDR1 is SGHRS and CDR2 is YFSETQ. CDR3 size: 15 residues. DNA for the CDR3: TGTGCCAGCAGCCCCCCGGGGGAGATGACCTACGAGCAGTACTTC. The encoded protein is CASSPPGEMTYEQYF. Using reference TRBV5-1 and TRBJ2-7 for the parts outside the CDR3, the full variable domain is KAGVTQTPRYLIKTRGQQVTLSCSPISGHRSVSWYQQTPGQGLQFLFEYFSETQRNKGNFPGRFSGRQFSNSRSEMNVSTLELGDSALYLCASSPPGEMTYEQYFGPGTRLTVT.

The chain joins TRBV7-2 to TRBJ2-3; 10 bases agree with TRBD2. CDR1 and CDR2 from the germline V gene are SGHTA and FQGNSA. CDR3 size: 13 residues. The CDR3 DNA sequence: TGTGCAACAGGGCTAGCGGGAGCAGATACGCAGTATTTT. Translated: CATGLAGADTQYF.

This clonotype was picked up many times. The V call is TRBV7-8, the J call TRBJ1-1; D uncertain. Per germline, CDR1 SGHVS and CDR2 FQNEAQ. The CDR3 is 16 amino acids. Trimming pared 3 bases from V and 1 base from J, leaving 15 bases between. The CDR3 loop reads CASSFYSVSKNTEAFF. As DNA, the CDR3 is TGTGCCAGCAGCTTTTACTCCGTCAGTAAGAACACTGAAGCTTTCTTT.

Only one count was recorded for this clonotype. This clone may be a read error of a much larger clone one base away. J is TRBJ1-2 and V is TRBV12-3 or TRBV12-4; D remains unclear. The length of the CDR3 is 12 residues. The CDR3 reads CASTIDGYGYAF. For the CDR3, the DNA is TGTGCCAGCACCATAGACGGCTATGGCTACGCCTTC.

This clonotype was detected only a few times. The rearrangement joins TRBV28 to TRBJ2-5; a possible D gene is TRBD1 (5 bases). The CDR3 loop spans 16 amino acids. Germline lookup yields CDR1 MDHEN and CDR2 SYDVKM. Trimming cost V 6 bases and J 3 bases, with 20 bases left between them. The CDR3 coding sequence is TGTGCCAGCAGCTTAGGTCGACTGTCCAGGGAAGAGACCCAGTACTTC. It specifies CASSLGRLSREETQYF.

To note about this clonotype: One junction end disagrees with the germline gene, perhaps due to a read error. V gene TRBV29-1 combines with J gene TRBJ1-6, with D possibly TRBD1 on 5 matching bases. Germline lookup yields CDR1 SQVTM and CDR2 ANQGSEA. The CDR3 covers 13 residues. The CDR3 reads CCVSGRGNSPLHF. The CDR3, as DNA: TGCTGCGTGTCGGGACGGGGTAATTCACCCCTCCACTTT. Full variable domain (rest looked up from reference TRBV29-1 and TRBJ1-6): SAVISQKPSRDICQRGTSLTIQCQVDSQVTMMFWYRQQPGQSLTLIATANQGSEATYESGFVIDKFPISRPNLTFSTLTVSNMSPEDSSIYLCCVSGRGNSPLHFGNGTRLTVT.

The V gene is TRBV20-1, the J gene TRBJ1-2, with D maybe TRBD1 (5 bases). Germline CDR1 and CDR2: DFQATT and SNEGSKA (reference sequence). Deletions cut 2 bases from V and 5 bases from J, with 9 bases between. CDR3 length: 12 residues. This CDR3 reads CSARPGPYGYTF. The DNA for the CDR3 is TGCAGTGCTAGACCGGGGCCGTATGGCTACACCTTC.

The rearrangement uses TRBV12-3 or TRBV12-4 and TRBJ2-5; D is ambiguous. Between the trimmed V and J ends, which lost 7 bases and 9 bases, there was a span of 12 bases. The CDR3 length is 11 residues. CDR3 DNA sequence: TGTGCCAGCATTGACGAAGGGCCCCAGTACTTC. It translates to CASIDEGPQYF.